A single sample is the source of the 5 T cell receptor beta chains below, sequenced in a study of shared clonotypes between healthy human individuals. Sequencing was performed with immunoSEQ multiplex PCR; in TCRdb, only in-frame clones are kept and a portion is missing. The sample records 2 million to 2.5 million clones, 92% being singletons. Sequencing was carried out using naive CD4+ T cells from PBMCs. Subset in this sample: CD45RA+ positively selected. Every receptor here comes from a man younger than 35 in good health. Some clones in this sample may be carry-over from other donors' samples.

The chain links TRBV27 to TRBJ2-3; D not resolved. The CDR3 sequence is 12 residues long. The V gene lost 4 bases and the J gene lost 1 base, with 3 bases spanning the gap. In germline, CDR1 is MNHEY, CDR2 SMNVEV (reference sequence). Written as DNA, the CDR3 is TGTGCCAGCAGTTACCGCACAGATACGCAGTATTTT. Its translation: CASSYRTDTQYF.

The CDR3 protein is CASSFSGGKTYEQYF. The CDR3 DNA reads as TGCGCCAGCAGCTTTTCGGGAGGGAAAACCTACGAGCAGTACTTC. The chain combines TRBV5-1 with TRBJ2-7; 8 bases align to TRBD2. The germline CDR1 and CDR2 sequences are SGHRS and YFSETQ. This CDR3 has 15 amino acids. J was trimmed by 2 bases and V by 2 bases; bases with no gene match: 6.

The V and J genes are TRBV12-2 and TRBJ2-5; the table calls TRBD2, which could not be checked here. TRBV12-2 is a pseudogene locus. This CDR3 is built from 14 residues. CDR3 protein: CASRLEAGRETQYF. The DNA of the CDR3 is TGTGCAAGTCGCTTAGAGGCGGGGCGAGAGACCCAGTACTTC.

The chain joins TRBV19 to TRBJ2-7, with 10 bases aligning to TRBD1. The CDR3 runs to 14 residues. V lost 7 bases to trimming and J lost 4 bases; unmatched junction nucleotides: 7. The germline V gene has CDR1 LNHDA and CDR2 SQIVND (reference sequence). CDR3 DNA: TGTGCCAGTAATGCCGGGACAGGGGTGTACGAGCAGTACTTC. Translation gives CASNAGTGVYEQYF.

This clone was seen only a few times. Additional DNA sequences in this sample encode the identical CDR3. CDR3 sequence: CASSDSGNTIYF. CDR3 bases: TGTGCCAGCAGCGACAGTGGAAACACCATATATTTT. V is TRBV6-1 and J is TRBJ1-3; D possibly corresponds to TRBD1 (5 bases). Germline CDR1 MNHNS, CDR2 SASEGT. The CDR3 is 12 amino acids. V was cut by 6 bases and J by 3 bases, with 6 bases left in between.